This T cell receptor (beta chain) was captured by sequencing in a study of control samples from healthy donors and cancer patients. This table comes from immunoSEQ multiplex PCR, and its TCRdb copy is limited to in-frame clones, with some not included. Of more than 85,000 clones listed, 92% are singletons. This clone was detected once. The specimen was blood. This clonotype was obtained from a woman aged 18-29 years in good health.

The CDR3 is CASSWGGPNEQFF. The CDR3, as DNA: TGTGCCAGTAGTTGGGGGGGACCCAATGAGCAGTTCTTC. The V gene is TRBV19, the J gene TRBJ2-1; 7 bases are shared with TRBD2. CDR1 and CDR2 from the germline V gene are LNHDA and SQIVND (reference sequence). Germline trimming cut 5 bases from V and 6 bases from J; bases unmatched to any gene: 4. CDR3 size: 13 residues. The full variable domain, with the rest looked up from reference TRBV19 and TRBJ2-1, is DGGITQSPKYLFRKEGQNVTLSCEQNLNHDAMYWYRQDPGQGLRLIYYSQIVNDFQKGDIAEGYSVSREKKESFPLTVTSAQKNPTAFYLCASSWGGPNEQFFGPGTRLTVL.